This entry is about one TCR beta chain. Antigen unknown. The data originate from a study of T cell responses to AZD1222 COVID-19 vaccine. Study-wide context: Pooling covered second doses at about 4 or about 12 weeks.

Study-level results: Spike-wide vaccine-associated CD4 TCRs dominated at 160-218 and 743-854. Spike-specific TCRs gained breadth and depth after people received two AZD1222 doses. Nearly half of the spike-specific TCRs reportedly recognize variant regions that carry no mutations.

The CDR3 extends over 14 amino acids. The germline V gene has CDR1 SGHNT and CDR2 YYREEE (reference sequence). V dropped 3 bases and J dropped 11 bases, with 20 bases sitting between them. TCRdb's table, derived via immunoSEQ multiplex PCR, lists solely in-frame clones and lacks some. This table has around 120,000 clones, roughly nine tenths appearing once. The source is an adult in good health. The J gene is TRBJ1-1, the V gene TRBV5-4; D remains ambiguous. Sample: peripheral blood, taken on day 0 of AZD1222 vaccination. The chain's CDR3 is CASSSRGGGNPAFF. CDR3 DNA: TGTGCCAGCAGCTCGCGGGGAGGTGGGAATCCGGCTTTCTTT. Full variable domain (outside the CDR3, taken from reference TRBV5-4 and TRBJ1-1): ETGVTQSPTHLIKTRGQQVTLRCSSQSGHNTVSWYQQALGQGPQFIFQYYREEENGRGNFPPRFSGLQFPNYSSELNVNALELDDSALYLCASSSRGGGNPAFFGQGTRLTVV.